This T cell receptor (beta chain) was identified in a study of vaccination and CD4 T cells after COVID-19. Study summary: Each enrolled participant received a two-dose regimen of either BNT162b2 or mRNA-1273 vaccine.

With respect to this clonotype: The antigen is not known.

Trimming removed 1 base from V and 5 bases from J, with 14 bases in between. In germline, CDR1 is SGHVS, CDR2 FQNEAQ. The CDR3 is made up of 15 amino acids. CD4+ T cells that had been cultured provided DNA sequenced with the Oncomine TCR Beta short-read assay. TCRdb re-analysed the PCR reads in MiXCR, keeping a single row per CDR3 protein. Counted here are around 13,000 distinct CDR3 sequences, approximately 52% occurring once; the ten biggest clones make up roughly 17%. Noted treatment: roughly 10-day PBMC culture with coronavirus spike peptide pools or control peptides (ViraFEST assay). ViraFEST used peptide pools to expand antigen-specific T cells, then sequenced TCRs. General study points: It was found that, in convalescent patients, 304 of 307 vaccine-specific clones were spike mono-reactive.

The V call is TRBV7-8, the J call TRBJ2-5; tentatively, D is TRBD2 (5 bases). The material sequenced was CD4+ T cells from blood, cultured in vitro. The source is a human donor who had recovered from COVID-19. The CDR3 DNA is TGTGCCAGCAGCTTAGAGCGGTCCGCTCCGGAGACCCAGTACTTC. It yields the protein CASSLERSAPETQYF.